One sample yielded the 8 T cell receptor beta chains listed below, sequenced in a study of blood T cell repertoires in COVID-19. Method: immunoSEQ multiplex PCR; TCRdb's copy keeps in-frame clones and lacks some. This table has 100,000 or so clones, 85% to 95% appearing once. The sequenced material came from peripheral blood. These receptors were taken from a man between 45 and 60 years old with active COVID-19.

V and J are TRBV2 and TRBJ1-2; D remains ambiguous. The CDR3 totals 12 residues. The V gene's germline CDR1 is SNHLY and CDR2 FYNNEI. Trimming pared 5 bases from V and 4 bases from J, leaving 8 bases between. The CDR3 nucleotides are TGTGCCAGCAGTTTAGCAGTCTATGGCTACACCTTC. This gives the protein CASSLAVYGYTF.

The rearrangement links TRBV2 to TRBJ2-5; 13 bases match TRBD2. Germline values: CDR1 SNHLY, CDR2 FYNNEI. This CDR3 comprises 18 residues. V trimming: 6 bases; J trimming: 5 bases; junction bases outside the gene matches: 15. This CDR3 is CASSPKGLAGASGETQYF. DNA of the CDR3: TGTGCCAGCAGCCCCAAAGGACTAGCGGGAGCCTCGGGGGAGACCCAGTACTTC.

The chain joins TRBV7-3 to TRBJ1-3, with D possibly matching TRBD1 (6 bases). The length of the CDR3 is 13 residues. V lost 5 bases and J 3 bases, leaving 8 bases between the germline ends. From germline, CDR1 is SGHTA and CDR2 FQGTGA. CDR3 sequence reads: CASSPGVGNTIYF. CDR3 DNA: TGTGCCAGCAGCCCAGGGGTTGGAAACACCATATATTTT.

This clone was seen a handful of times. This chain uses TRBV2 with TRBJ1-1, with D hard to call. The CDR3 has 13 residues. Looked up from germline, CDR1 is SNHLY and CDR2 is FYNNEI. V lost 7 bases and J lost 0, with 9 bases in between. The CDR3 sequence is CASIATMNTEAFF. The CDR3 DNA sequence: TGTGCCAGCATCGCGACAATGAACACTGAAGCTTTCTTT.

This clone was seen once. This chain uses TRBV4-1 with TRBJ2-1; D is unclear. CDR3 length equals 15 residues. Trimming removed 0 bases at V and 3 bases at J, with 9 bases between. Germline values: CDR1 MGHRA, CDR2 YSYEKL. DNA of the CDR3: TGCGCCAGCAGCCAAGACCTACTACTCTACAATGAGCAGTTCTTC. This encodes CASSQDLLLYNEQFF.

The gene calls are TRBV21-1 and TRBJ2-4; the table's D call of TRBD1 was not tested on the DNA. TRBV21-1 is described as a pseudogene. This CDR3 contains 18 residues. CDR3 region: CASSTPGQGGREQNIQYF. CDR3 coding DNA: TGTGCCAGCAGCACCCCAGGACAGGGAGGGAGGGAGCAAAACATTCAGTACTTC.

As to this clone: An end of the junction differs from the germline gene, which may be a read error. The rearrangement uses TRBV4-2 and TRBJ2-7; D not certain. CDR1 and CDR2 from the germline V gene are LGHNA and YNFKEQ. This CDR3 contains 13 residues. Here the CDR3 reads CASSQDNLYEQYF. The CDR3 region has the DNA TGTGCCAGCAGTCAAGACAACTTGTACGAGCAGTACTTC.

The V and J genes are TRBV7-9 and TRBJ2-7; maybe TRBD1 (7 bases). Germline V gene lookup returns CDR1 SEHNR and CDR2 FQNEAQ (reference sequence). V lost 4 bases and J 6 bases, leaving 22 bases between the germline ends. This CDR3 spans 16 amino acids. CDR3 sequence (DNA): TGTGCCAGCAGCTCGGGTATGACAGGGACTCTTAGCGAGCAGTACTTC. Its translation is CASSSGMTGTLSEQYF.